These 29 T cell receptor beta chains share one sample of origin, sequenced in a study of T cell repertoires in cytomegalovirus infection. Using its own MiXCR run on the reads, TCRdb lists one record per CDR3 protein. This sample has about 920,000 distinct CDR3 sequences; more than 25% occur once, and the top ten carry over 12%. Their specific antigens are unknown. The sample consisted of cultured CD8+ T cells from PBMCs, taken from culture after CMV antigen stimulation. The receptor set was obtained from a human donor in good health (CMV status not recorded). Some clones in this sample may be carry-over from other donors' samples.

The rearrangement joins TRBV12-3 or TRBV12-4 to TRBJ2-3; 11 bases agree with TRBD2. The CDR3 has 18 amino acids. With 3 bases clipped from V and 0 bases from J, the junction kept 8 bases outside the gene matches. Here the CDR3 DNA reads TGTGCCAGCAGTTTCTCGACTAGCGGGGTGGCTAGCACAGATACGCAGTATTTT. Translating gives CASSFSTSGVASTDTQYF.

This clonotype was recorded a few times. The chain couples TRBV27 to TRBJ1-4, with a weak D call TRBD1 (5 bases). Germline-derived CDR1 and CDR2 are MNHEY and SMNVEV (reference sequence). The CDR3 contains 16 residues. V was shortened by 5 bases and J by 0 bases, with 13 bases between the two germline ends. The CDR3 bases are TGTGCCAGCAGTCCCCAGGGTCCCGCAACTAATGAAAAACTGTTTTTT. This translates into CASSPQGPATNEKLFF.

This rearrangement joins TRBV20-1 to TRBJ2-5; TRBD1 agrees at 9 bases. J was trimmed by 1 base and V by 1 base; bases with no gene match: 10. Germline V gene data show CDR1 as DFQATT and CDR2 as SNEGSKA (reference sequence). The CDR3 loop spans 17 amino acids. The CDR3 region is CSARGTGDESPQETQYF. The CDR3 DNA follows: TGCAGTGCTAGAGGGACAGGGGATGAGTCCCCCCAAGAGACCCAGTACTTC.

This clonotype was seen a few times. This rearrangement joins TRBV10-3 to TRBJ2-3; 7 bases agree with TRBD1. The CDR3 length is 14 residues. CDR1 and CDR2 (germline): ENHRY, SYGVKD. V shed 7 bases, J shed 5 bases, and the junction held 9 bases outside the gene matches. The CDR3 DNA follows: TGTGCCATCAAAGAGACAGGGTTGGAAGATACGCAGTATTTT. As protein: CAIKETGLEDTQYF.

The J gene is TRBJ1-1, the V gene TRBV14; no definite D call. The V gene lost 4 bases and the J gene lost 3 bases, with 21 bases spanning the gap. The CDR3 sequence is 17 residues long. CDR1 is SGHDN and CDR2 is FVKESK in the germline V gene. The CDR3 spells CASSPQPSLMIHTEAFF. The CDR3 DNA follows: TGTGCCAGCAGCCCCCAGCCCAGTCTAATGATCCACACTGAAGCTTTCTTT. Complete variable domain (other parts from reference TRBV14 and TRBJ1-1): EAGVTQFPSHSVIEKGQTVTLRCDPISGHDNLYWYRRVMGKEIKFLLHFVKESKQDESGMPNNRFLAERTGGTYSTLKVQPAELEDSGVYFCASSPQPSLMIHTEAFFGQGTRLTVV.

J is TRBJ1-2 and V is TRBV18, with D unresolved. The length of the CDR3 is 13 residues. The germline gives CDR1 KGHSH, CDR2 LQKENI. Trimming took off 3 bases at V and 5 bases at J, with 10 bases between the two ends. Here the CDR3 reads CASSPPDPYGYTF. The CDR3 bases are TGTGCCAGCTCACCCCCGGACCCATATGGCTACACCTTC.

This clonotype appeared a few times. The chain uses TRBV10-3 and TRBJ2-2, with 10 bases that match TRBD2. Germline V CDR1 and CDR2: ENHRY, SYGVKD. This CDR3 contains 16 residues. V was pared by 8 bases and J by 0 bases, with 6 bases of the junction left unmatched. CDR3 amino acids: CAIYTGTSANTGELFF. The CDR3 DNA follows: TGTGCCATCTACACCGGGACTAGCGCGAACACCGGGGAGCTGTTTTTT.

V is TRBV12-3 or TRBV12-4 and J is TRBJ1-1; D gene unclear. This CDR3 has 17 amino acids. V gave up 3 bases and J gave up 0 bases, with 17 bases separating them. CDR3 loop: CASSFFSSIPMNTEAFF. In nucleotides, the CDR3 is TGTGCCAGCAGTTTCTTCAGCTCTATACCGATGAACACTGAAGCTTTCTTT.

This clonotype was counted only a few times. This chain's CDR3 is CSARESGTETYEQYV. In DNA, the CDR3 is TGCAGTGCTAGAGAGAGCGGGACAGAGACCTACGAGCAGTACGTC. The chain uses TRBV20-1 and TRBJ2-7, with D possibly called TRBD1 or TRBD2 (7 bases each). With 0 bases removed from V and 2 bases from J, the gap between germline ends came to 14 bases. This CDR3 spans 15 amino acids. Germline CDR1 reads DFQATT; CDR2 reads SNEGSKA (reference sequence).

This clonotype was counted only a few times. J is TRBJ2-1 and V is TRBV4-1; 8 bases fit TRBD1. V lost 4 bases to trimming and J lost 5 bases; unmatched junction nucleotides: 7. The CDR3 runs 15 residues. Germline CDR1 reads MGHRA; CDR2 reads YSYEKL. CDR3 DNA: TGCGCCAGCAGCCTAGCAGGGGGCGTCGACAATGAGCAGTTCTTC. It encodes CASSLAGGVDNEQFF.

This clonotype was seen a handful of times. The chain employs TRBV4-2 and TRBJ1-2; possible D gene TRBD1, 5 bases. CDR1 is LGHNA, CDR2 YNFKEQ, per germline. Trimming removed 0 bases at V and 7 bases at J, with 6 bases between. The length of the CDR3 is 12 residues. This CDR3 reads CASSQEGLGYTF. As DNA, the CDR3 is TGTGCCAGCAGCCAAGAGGGACTTGGCTACACCTTC.

The table lists this clonotype with a few counts. CDR3 residues: CASSPFRGANYGYTF. CDR3 bases: TGTGCCAGCAGTCCGTTCCGGGGAGCTAACTATGGCTACACCTTC. V and J are TRBV6-2 or TRBV6-3 and TRBJ1-2, with no clear D. The V end was cut by 5 bases, the J end by 0 bases, with 13 bases between. This CDR3 contains 15 residues. Looked up from germline, CDR1 is MNHEY and CDR2 is SVGEGT.

The V gene is TRBV19, the J gene TRBJ1-5; TRBD1 agrees at 7 bases. With 10 bases clipped from V and 2 bases from J, the junction kept 5 bases outside the gene matches. CDR3 size: 13 residues. Per germline, CDR1 LNHDA and CDR2 SQIVND (reference sequence). The CDR3 protein is CATLGTGNQPQHF. The CDR3 DNA sequence: TGTGCCACCCTTGGGACAGGCAATCAGCCCCAGCATTTT.

The chain employs TRBV15 and TRBJ2-3; D not certain. Germline loops: CDR1 LNHNV, CDR2 YYDKDF (reference sequence). The V end lost 2 bases, the J end lost 1 base, and 4 bases lay between the germline ends. There are 13 residues in the CDR3. The DNA for the CDR3 is TGTGCCACCAGCAGAATACGCACAGATACGCAGTATTTT. Protein product: CATSRIRTDTQYF.

This rearrangement joins TRBV19 to TRBJ2-3; D may correspond to TRBD1 or TRBD2 (5 bases each). Trimming took off 3 bases at V and 0 bases at J, with 10 bases between the two ends. The CDR3 runs 15 residues. CDR1 and CDR2 (germline): LNHDA, SQIVND (reference sequence). CDR3 bases: TGTGCCAGTAGTATTGGGACGACAAGCACAGATACGCAGTATTTT. Translating it yields CASSIGTTSTDTQYF.

With regard to this clonotype: Its ends do not fully match the called genes, so a read error is possible. V and J are TRBV7-9 and TRBJ2-1; D may be TRBD1 (5 bases). The V gene's germline CDR1 is SEHNR and CDR2 FQNEAQ (reference sequence). The CDR3 length is 12 residues. CDR3 region: CAGSLRVGEQFF. DNA for the CDR3: TGTGCCGGCAGCCTCAGGGTAGGTGAGCAGTTCTTC.

This clonotype was picked up many times. V gene TRBV7-8 combines with J gene TRBJ2-1; D gene unclear. CDR3 length: 15 residues. Germline lookup yields CDR1 SGHVS and CDR2 FQNEAQ. V shed 1 base and J shed 4 bases, with 11 bases lying between them. The DNA for the CDR3 is TGTGCCAGCAGCTTAGAACCCCAGAAGTACAATGAGCAGTTCTTC. Translating gives CASSLEPQKYNEQFF.

This clonotype occurred once. The V call is TRBV6-6, the J call TRBJ2-7; D unclear. Looked up from germline, CDR1 is MNHNY and CDR2 is SVGAGI (reference sequence). Trimming took off 0 bases at V and 5 bases at J, with 14 bases between the two ends. The CDR3 spans 15 residues. This CDR3 is CASSYSPRNPHEQYV. The CDR3 region has the DNA TGTGCCAGCAGTTACTCCCCCAGGAACCCCCACGAGCAGTACGTC.

This sequence joins TRBV6-2 or TRBV6-3 and TRBJ1-4; no firm D call. V shed 6 bases and J shed 0 bases, with 8 bases lying between them. Germline V gene lookup returns CDR1 MNHEY and CDR2 SVGEGT. CDR3 size: 14 residues. CDR3 sequence (DNA): TGTGCCAGCAGCCCCATTGCAACTAATGAAAAACTGTTTTTT. Translation gives CASSPIATNEKLFF.

The J gene is TRBJ2-7, the V gene TRBV29-1; 8 bases are shared with TRBD1. Trimming cost V 1 base and J 3 bases; bases outside gene matches: 2. The CDR3 sequence is 13 residues long. The germline V gene has CDR1 SQVTM and CDR2 ANQGSEA. The CDR3 sequence is CSVEGTGIYEQYF. The CDR3 region has the DNA TGCAGCGTTGAAGGGACAGGGATCTACGAGCAGTACTTC.

J is TRBJ2-3 and V is TRBV7-3; the match to TRBD2 covers 10 bases. Trimming took 1 base from V and 2 from J; bases not matched to a gene: 3. Germline V gives CDR1 SGHTA, CDR2 FQGTGA. There are 16 residues in the CDR3. The CDR3 reads CASSLKGTSATDTQYF. CDR3 nucleotides: TGTGCCAGCAGCTTAAAGGGGACTAGCGCCACAGATACGCAGTATTTT.

V and J are TRBV4-2 and TRBJ2-7, with D perhaps given as TRBD1 or TRBD2 (5 bases each). Germline V gene lookup returns CDR1 LGHNA and CDR2 YNFKEQ. The length of the CDR3 is 14 residues. Trimming removed 0 bases at V and 6 bases at J, with 12 bases between. The CDR3 region is CASSQDRSGTEQYF. DNA for the CDR3: TGTGCCAGCAGCCAAGATCGGTCGGGGACCGAGCAGTACTTC.

This clonotype has at least ten counts. CDR3 in DNA: TGTGCCAGCAGCTCCGGGACTACTACAGATACGCAGTATTTT. Its translation: CASSSGTTTDTQYF. The chain joins TRBV7-9 to TRBJ2-3, with 7 bases matching TRBD2. V dropped 4 bases and J dropped 3; count of bases not matched to a gene: 4. Germline V lookup: CDR1 SEHNR, CDR2 FQNEAQ (reference sequence). The CDR3 covers 14 residues.

Regarding this clonotype: This may stem from a read error, because a much larger clone lies one nucleotide away. This chain joins TRBV7-2 and TRBJ2-1, with 8 bases identical to TRBD2. CDR1 is SGHTA, CDR2 FQGNSA, per germline. There are 13 residues in the CDR3. Trimming removed 10 bases from V and 8 bases from J; junction bases left unmatched: 10. The CDR3 DNA follows: TGTGCCAACTACCAACCGGGGGGGCATGAGCAGTTCTTC. Encoded protein: CANYQPGGHEQFF. Looking up the rest from reference TRBV7-2 and TRBJ2-1 gives the full variable domain: GAGVSQSPSNKVTEKGKDVELRCDPISGHTALYWYRQSLGQGLEFLIYFQGNSAPDKSGLPSDRFSAERTGGSVSTLTIQRTQQEDSAVYLCANYQPGGHEQFFGPGTRLTVL.

Concerning this clonotype: A read error is possible here, since a much larger clone lies one base away. The V call is TRBV29-1, the J call TRBJ1-2; 8 bases match TRBD1. CDR1 and CDR2 (germline): SQVTM, ANQGSEA. The CDR3 has 12 amino acids. CDR3 bases: TGCAGCGTTCGGGACAGGTATTATGACTACACCTTC. This encodes CSVRDRYYDYTF.

The V gene is TRBV6-2 or TRBV6-3, the J gene TRBJ1-5; TRBD1 is a possible D gene (6 bases). Germline loops: CDR1 MNHEY, CDR2 SVGEGT. V was cut by 4 bases and J by 3 bases, with 10 bases left in between. This CDR3 region has 14 residues. The DNA of the CDR3 is TGTGCCAGCAGTTCAGGGGATGTCAATCAGCCCCAGCATTTT. It codes for CASSSGDVNQPQHF.

The chain recombines TRBV6-2 or TRBV6-3 with TRBJ1-1; 8 positions match TRBD1. The V and J ends lost 4 bases and 6 bases, in that order; junction bases with no gene match: 10. The CDR3 is 15 amino acids. From germline, CDR1 is MNHEY and CDR2 SVGEGT. CDR3 in amino acids: CASSWTQGAGSEAFF. DNA of the CDR3: TGTGCCAGCAGTTGGACCCAGGGGGCCGGATCTGAAGCTTTCTTT.

This clonotype was seen a few times. The chain has TRBV7-2 and TRBJ1-2; the D is unclear. The V gene lost 2 bases and the J gene lost 6 bases, with 13 bases spanning the gap. This CDR3 spans 14 amino acids. CDR1 is SGHTA, CDR2 FQGNSA, per germline. The CDR3 sequence is CASSLIAVKDGYTF. The DNA for the CDR3 is TGTGCCAGCAGCTTAATAGCAGTCAAAGATGGCTACACCTTC.

Details on this clonotype: This may arise from a read error, as a much more abundant clone is one base away. CDR3 nucleotide sequence: TGTGTCAGCAGCTCACCCCCGGGTAGCGGGCTTATCGCTAGCACAGATACGCAGTATTTT. It translates to CVSSSPPGSGLIASTDTQYF. The V and J genes are TRBV7-6 and TRBJ2-3; 7 bases agree with TRBD2. Germline lookup yields CDR1 SGHVS and CDR2 FNYEAQ. The CDR3 is 20 residues long.